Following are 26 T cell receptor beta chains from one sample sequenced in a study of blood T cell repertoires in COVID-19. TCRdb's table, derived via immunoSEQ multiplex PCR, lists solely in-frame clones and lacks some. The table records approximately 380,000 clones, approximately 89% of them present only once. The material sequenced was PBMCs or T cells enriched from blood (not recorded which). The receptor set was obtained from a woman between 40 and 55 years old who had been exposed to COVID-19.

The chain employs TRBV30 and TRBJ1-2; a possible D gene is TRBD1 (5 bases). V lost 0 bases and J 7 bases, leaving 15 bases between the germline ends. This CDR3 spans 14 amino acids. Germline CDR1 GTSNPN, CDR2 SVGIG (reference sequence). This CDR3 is CAWSVLGRASGYTF. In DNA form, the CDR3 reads TGTGCCTGGAGTGTTCTTGGCAGGGCATCTGGCTACACCTTC.

CDR3 protein: CASSDKYREEQPQHF. CDR3 nucleotide sequence: TGTGCCAGCAGTGATAAGTACAGGGAAGAGCAGCCCCAGCATTTT. V is TRBV6-7 and J is TRBJ1-5; TRBD1 might be the D (6 bases). TRBV6-7 is reported as an ORF; its role is uncertain. Trimming shortened V by 5 bases and J by 7 bases, and 18 bases separated the two germline ends. There are 15 residues in the CDR3.

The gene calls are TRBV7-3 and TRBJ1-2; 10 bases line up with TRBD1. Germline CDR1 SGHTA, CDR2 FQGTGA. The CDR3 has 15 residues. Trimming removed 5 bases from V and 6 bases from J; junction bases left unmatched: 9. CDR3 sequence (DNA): TGTGCCAGCAGCCCTGGTGGGACAGGGGTGGATGGCTACACCTTC. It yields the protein CASSPGGTGVDGYTF.

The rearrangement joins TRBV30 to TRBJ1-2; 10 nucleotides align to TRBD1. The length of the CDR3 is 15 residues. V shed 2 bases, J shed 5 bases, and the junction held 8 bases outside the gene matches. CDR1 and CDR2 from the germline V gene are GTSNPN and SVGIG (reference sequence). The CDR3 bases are TGTGCCTGGAGTCCCAGGGACAGGGGAACGTATGGCTACACCTTC. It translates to CAWSPRDRGTYGYTF.

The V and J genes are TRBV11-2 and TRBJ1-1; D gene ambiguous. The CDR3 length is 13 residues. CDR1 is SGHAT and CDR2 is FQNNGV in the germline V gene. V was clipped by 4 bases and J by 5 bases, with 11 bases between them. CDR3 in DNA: TGTGCCAGCAGCTCGAGGGCCTTTACTGAAGCTTTCTTT. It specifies CASSSRAFTEAFF.

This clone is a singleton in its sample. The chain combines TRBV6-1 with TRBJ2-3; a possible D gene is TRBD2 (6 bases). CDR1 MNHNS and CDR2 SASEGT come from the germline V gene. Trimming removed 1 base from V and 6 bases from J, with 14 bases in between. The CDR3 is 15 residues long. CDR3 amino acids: CASSEVGGSGDTQYF. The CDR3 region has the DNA TGTGCCAGCAGTGAAGTGGGAGGTAGTGGGGATACGCAGTATTTT.

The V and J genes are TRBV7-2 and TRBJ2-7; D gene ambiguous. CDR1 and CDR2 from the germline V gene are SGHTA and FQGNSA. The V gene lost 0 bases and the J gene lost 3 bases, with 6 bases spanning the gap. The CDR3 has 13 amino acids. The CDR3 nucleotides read TGTGCCAGCAGCTTAGCCCCCCGCTACGAGCAGTACTTC. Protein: CASSLAPRYEQYF. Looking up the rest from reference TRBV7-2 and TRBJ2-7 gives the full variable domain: GAGVSQSPSNKVTEKGKDVELRCDPISGHTALYWYRQSLGQGLEFLIYFQGNSAPDKSGLPSDRFSAERTGGSVSTLTIQRTQQEDSAVYLCASSLAPRYEQYFGPGTRLTVT.

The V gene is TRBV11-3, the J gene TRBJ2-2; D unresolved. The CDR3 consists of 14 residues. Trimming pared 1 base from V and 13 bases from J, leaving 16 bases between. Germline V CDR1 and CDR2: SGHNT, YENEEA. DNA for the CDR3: TGTGCCAGCAGCTTAGGGGCAGGTTATCCGAGGCTGTTTTTT. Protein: CASSLGAGYPRLFF.

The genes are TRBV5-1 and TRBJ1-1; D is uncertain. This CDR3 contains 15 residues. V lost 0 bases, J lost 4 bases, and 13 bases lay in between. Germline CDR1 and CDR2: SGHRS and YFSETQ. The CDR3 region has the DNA TGCGCCAGCAGCTTGGATCGGGGTAGGAGCACTGAAGCTTTCTTT. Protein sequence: CASSLDRGRSTEAFF.

The CDR3 region is CSVERPGYTF. The CDR3 bases are TGCAGCGTTGAGCGGCCTGGCTACACCTTC. This chain links TRBV29-1 with TRBJ1-2; D ambiguous. The V end lost 3 bases, the J end lost 7 bases, and 6 bases lay between the germline ends. The germline V gene has CDR1 SQVTM and CDR2 ANQGSEA. The CDR3 extends over 10 amino acids.

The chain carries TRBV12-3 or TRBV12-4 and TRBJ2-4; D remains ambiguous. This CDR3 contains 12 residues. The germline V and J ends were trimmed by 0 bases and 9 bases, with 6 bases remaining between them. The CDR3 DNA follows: TGTGCCAGCAGTTTAGCCCTGAGCATTCAGTACTTC. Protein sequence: CASSLALSIQYF.

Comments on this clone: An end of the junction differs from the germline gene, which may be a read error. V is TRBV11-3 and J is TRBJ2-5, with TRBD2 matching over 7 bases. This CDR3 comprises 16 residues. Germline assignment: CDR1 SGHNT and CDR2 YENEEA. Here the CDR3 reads CASSAQTGTLGAGLNF. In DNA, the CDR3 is TGTGCCAGCAGCGCTCAAACCGGGACTCTCGGAGCGGGGTTAAACTTC.

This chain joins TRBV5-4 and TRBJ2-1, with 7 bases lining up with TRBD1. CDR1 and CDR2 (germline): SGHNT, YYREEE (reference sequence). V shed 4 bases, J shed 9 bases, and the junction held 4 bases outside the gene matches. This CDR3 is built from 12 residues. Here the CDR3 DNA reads TGTGCCAGCAGCGAGGGGGCTGGTGAGCAGTTCTTC. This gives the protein CASSEGAGEQFF.

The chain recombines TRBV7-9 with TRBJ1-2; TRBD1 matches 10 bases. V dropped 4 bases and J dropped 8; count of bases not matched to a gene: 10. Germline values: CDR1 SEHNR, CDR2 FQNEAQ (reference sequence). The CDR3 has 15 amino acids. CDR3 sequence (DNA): TGTGCCAGCAGCTCACTCACCGACAGGGGGCGAGGCTACACCTTC. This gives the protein CASSSLTDRGRGYTF.

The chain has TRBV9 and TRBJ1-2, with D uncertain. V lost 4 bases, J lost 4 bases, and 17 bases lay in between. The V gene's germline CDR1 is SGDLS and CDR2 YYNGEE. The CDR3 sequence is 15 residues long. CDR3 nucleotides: TGTGCCAGCAGCCCAGTCCCCCAGGAGGGCTATGGCTACACCTTC. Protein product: CASSPVPQEGYGYTF.

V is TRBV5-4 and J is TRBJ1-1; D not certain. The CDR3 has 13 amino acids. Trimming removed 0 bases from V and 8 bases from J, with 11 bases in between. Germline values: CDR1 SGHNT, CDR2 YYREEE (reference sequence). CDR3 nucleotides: TGTGCCAGCAGCTTGGAACCATACCGGGAAGCTTTCTTT. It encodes CASSLEPYREAFF.

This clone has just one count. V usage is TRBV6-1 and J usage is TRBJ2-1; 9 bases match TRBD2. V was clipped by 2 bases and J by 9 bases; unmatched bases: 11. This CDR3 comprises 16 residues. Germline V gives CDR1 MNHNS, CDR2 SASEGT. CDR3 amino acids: CASSELPGLAGIEQFF. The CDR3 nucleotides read TGTGCCAGCAGTGAACTTCCGGGACTAGCTGGCATTGAGCAGTTCTTC.

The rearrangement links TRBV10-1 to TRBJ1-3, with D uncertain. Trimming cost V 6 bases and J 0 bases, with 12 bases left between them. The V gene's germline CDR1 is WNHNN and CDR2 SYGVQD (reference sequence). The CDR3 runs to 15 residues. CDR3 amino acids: CASRALSGSGNTIYF. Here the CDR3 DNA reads TGCGCCAGCAGGGCCCTCTCGGGCTCTGGAAACACCATATATTTT.

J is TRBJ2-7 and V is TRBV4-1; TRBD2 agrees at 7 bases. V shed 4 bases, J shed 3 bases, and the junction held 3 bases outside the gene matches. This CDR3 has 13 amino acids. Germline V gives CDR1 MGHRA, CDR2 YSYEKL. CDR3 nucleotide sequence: TGCGCCAGCAGCCTCGGACTAGTCTACGAGCAGTACTTC. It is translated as CASSLGLVYEQYF.

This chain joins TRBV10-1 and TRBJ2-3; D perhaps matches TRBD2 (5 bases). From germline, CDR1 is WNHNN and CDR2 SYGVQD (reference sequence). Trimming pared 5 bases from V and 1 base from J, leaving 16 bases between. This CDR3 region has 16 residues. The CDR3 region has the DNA TGCGCCAGCAGTTCTACGGGATTGGTGGGCACAGATACGCAGTATTTT. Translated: CASSSTGLVGTDTQYF.

CDR3 residues: CASSAGTGGAGNQPQHF. The CDR3 DNA reads as TGTGCCAGCAGCGCCGGGACAGGGGGCGCGGGCAATCAGCCCCAGCATTTT. V gene TRBV11-2 combines with J gene TRBJ1-5; 12 bases are shared with TRBD1. The CDR3 is 17 amino acids. V dropped 5 bases and J dropped 2; count of bases not matched to a gene: 7. The V gene's germline CDR1 is SGHAT and CDR2 FQNNGV.

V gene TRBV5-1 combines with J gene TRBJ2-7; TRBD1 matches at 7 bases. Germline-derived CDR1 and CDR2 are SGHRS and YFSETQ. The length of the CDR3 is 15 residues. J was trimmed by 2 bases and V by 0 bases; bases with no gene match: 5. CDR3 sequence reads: CASSLASGQPYEQYF. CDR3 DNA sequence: TGCGCCAGCAGCTTGGCCTCGGGACAGCCCTACGAGCAGTACTTC.

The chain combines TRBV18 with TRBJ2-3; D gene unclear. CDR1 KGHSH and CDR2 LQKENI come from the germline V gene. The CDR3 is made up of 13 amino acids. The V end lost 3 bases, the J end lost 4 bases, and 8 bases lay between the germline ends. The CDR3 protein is CASSPSPADTQYF. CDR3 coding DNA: TGTGCCAGCTCACCTTCCCCGGCAGATACGCAGTATTTT.

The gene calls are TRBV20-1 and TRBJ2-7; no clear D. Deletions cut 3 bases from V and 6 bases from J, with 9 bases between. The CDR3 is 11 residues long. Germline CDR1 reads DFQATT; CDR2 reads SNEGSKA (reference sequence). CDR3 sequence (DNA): TGCAGTGCTAGGGGCCTGACCGAGCAGTACTTC. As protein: CSARGLTEQYF.

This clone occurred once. CDR3 nucleotide sequence: TGTGCCAGCTCACCCCTAGGACAGGGGGCCAGAATTGGAAACACCATATATTTT. Amino acid sequence: CASSPLGQGARIGNTIYF. The chain is built from TRBV18 and TRBJ1-3; the match to TRBD1 covers 11 bases. This CDR3 spans 18 amino acids. The germline V gene has CDR1 KGHSH and CDR2 LQKENI. V lost 3 bases and J lost 3; bases outside the gene matches: 10.

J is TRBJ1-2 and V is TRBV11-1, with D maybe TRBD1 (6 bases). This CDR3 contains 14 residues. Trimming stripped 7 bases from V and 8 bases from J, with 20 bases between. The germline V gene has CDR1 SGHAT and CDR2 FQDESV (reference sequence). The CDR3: CASTGGGVLGGYTF. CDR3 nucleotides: TGTGCCAGCACTGGCGGGGGCGTATTGGGCGGCTACACCTTC.